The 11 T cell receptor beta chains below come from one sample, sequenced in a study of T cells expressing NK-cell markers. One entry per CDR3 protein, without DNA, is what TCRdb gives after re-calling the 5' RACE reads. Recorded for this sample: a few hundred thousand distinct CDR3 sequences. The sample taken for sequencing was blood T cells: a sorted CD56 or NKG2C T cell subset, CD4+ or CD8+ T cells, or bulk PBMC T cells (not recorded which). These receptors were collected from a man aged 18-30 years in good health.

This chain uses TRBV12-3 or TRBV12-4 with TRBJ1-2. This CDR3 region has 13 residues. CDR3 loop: CASSFIGSGGYTF.

The CDR3 region is CSAGQGVGYEQYF. The rearrangement uses TRBV20-1 and TRBJ2-7; the D gene TCRdb calls, TRBD1, cannot be checked with no DNA. This CDR3 has 13 residues. Germline CDR1 is DFQATT and CDR2 is SNEGSKA (reference sequence).

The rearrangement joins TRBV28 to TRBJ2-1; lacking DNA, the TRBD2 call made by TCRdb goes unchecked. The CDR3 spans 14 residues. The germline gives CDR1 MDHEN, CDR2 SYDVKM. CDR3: CASRSGNPYNEQFF.

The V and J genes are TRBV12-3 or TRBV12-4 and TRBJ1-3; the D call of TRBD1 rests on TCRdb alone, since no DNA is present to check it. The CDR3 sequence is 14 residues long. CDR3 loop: CASSLGQPGNTIYF.

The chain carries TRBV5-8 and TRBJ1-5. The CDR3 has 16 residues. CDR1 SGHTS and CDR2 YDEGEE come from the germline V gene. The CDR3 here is CASSLGSVFSNQPQHF.

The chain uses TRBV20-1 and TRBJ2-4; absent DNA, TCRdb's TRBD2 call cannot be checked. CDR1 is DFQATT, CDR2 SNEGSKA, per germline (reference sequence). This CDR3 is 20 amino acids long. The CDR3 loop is CSARGSLGTSGSWDKNIQYF.

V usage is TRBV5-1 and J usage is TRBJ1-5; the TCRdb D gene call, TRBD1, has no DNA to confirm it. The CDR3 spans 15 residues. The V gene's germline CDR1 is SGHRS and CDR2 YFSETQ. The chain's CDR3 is CASSSDGGSGQPQHF.

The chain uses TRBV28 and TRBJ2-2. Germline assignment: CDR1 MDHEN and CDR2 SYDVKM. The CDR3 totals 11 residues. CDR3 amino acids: CASNGAGELFF.

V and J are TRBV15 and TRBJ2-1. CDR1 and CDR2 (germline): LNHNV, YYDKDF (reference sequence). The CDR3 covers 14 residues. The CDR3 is CATTEGGSYNEQFF.

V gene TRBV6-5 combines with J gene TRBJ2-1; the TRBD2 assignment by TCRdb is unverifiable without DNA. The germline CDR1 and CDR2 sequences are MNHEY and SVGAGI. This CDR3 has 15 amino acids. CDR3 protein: CASSYFAGGPGEQFF.

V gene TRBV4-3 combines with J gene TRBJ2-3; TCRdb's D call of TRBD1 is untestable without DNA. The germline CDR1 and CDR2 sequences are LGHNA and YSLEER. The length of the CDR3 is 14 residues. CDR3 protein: CASSQASGADTQYF.